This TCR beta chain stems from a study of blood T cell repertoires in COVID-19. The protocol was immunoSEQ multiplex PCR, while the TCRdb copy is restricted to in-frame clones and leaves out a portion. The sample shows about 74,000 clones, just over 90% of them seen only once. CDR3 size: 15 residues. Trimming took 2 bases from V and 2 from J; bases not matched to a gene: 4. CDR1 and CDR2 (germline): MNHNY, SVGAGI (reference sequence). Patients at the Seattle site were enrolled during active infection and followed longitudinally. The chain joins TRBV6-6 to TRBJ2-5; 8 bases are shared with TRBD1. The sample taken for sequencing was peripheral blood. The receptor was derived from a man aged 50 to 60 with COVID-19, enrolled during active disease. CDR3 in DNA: TGTGCCAGCAGTTACACGACAGGGGAACAAGAGACCCAGTACTTC. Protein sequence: CASSYTTGEQETQYF.